This record concerns one TCR beta chain sequence. What it binds is unknown. This record belongs to a study of post-analysis software for immune sequencing data. Whole-study context: The study covered relapsing-remitting, secondary progressive and progressive-relapsing courses of multiple sclerosis. Study-wide results and limits: About five TRBV segments appeared more often in patients than in controls, and TRBV5-6, TRBV5-1 and TRBV20-1 were among these. Compared with controls, patients showed significantly lower normalized Chao1 diversity.

The TCR beta cDNA libraries contained unique molecular identifiers. TCRdb analysed the PCR reads with MiXCR anew, one entry per CDR3 protein. The table shows 820,000 or so distinct CDR3 sequences, with 53% occurring only once. From germline, CDR1 is SNHLY and CDR2 FYNNEI. The CDR3 length is 12 residues. J gave up 13 bases and V 5 bases, and 8 bases lay outside the gene matches. The origin of this receptor is a girl under 18 with multiple sclerosis. This chain joins TRBV2 and TRBJ2-4; TRBD1 agrees at 7 bases. Sequencing used blood. The CDR3 reads CASSYKQGPQYF. The CDR3 DNA follows: TGTGCCAGCAGTTACAAACAGGGGCCCCAGTACTTC.